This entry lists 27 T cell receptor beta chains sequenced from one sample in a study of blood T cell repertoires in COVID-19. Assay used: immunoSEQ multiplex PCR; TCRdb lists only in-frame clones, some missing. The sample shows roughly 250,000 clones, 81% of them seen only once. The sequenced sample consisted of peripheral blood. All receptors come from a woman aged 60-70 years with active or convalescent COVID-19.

The CDR3, as DNA: TGTGCCAGTAGTATAGTTCCTAGCGGGCGGGAGACCCAGTACTTC. Translated, it gives CASSIVPSGRETQYF. V gene TRBV19 combines with J gene TRBJ2-5, with TRBD2 identical over 8 bases. Germline-derived CDR1 and CDR2 are LNHDA and SQIVND (reference sequence). The CDR3 loop spans 15 amino acids. V shed 1 base and J 5 bases; nucleotides not matched to a gene: 6.

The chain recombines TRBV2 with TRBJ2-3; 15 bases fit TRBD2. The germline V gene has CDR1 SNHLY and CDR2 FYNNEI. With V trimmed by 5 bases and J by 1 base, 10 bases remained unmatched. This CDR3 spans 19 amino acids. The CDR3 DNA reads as TGTGCCAGCAGTTACTCGGGACTAGCGGGGGGCTGGGGCACAGATACGCAGTATTTT. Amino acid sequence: CASSYSGLAGGWGTDTQYF.

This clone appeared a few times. CDR3 region: CASSPSSRAYEQYF. Here the CDR3 DNA reads TGTGCCAGCTCACCCTCCAGCAGGGCGTACGAGCAGTACTTC. The rearrangement uses TRBV18 and TRBJ2-7, with D perhaps matching TRBD1 (5 bases). This CDR3 has 14 residues. Germline assignment: CDR1 KGHSH and CDR2 LQKENI. Trimming pared 3 bases from V and 4 bases from J, leaving 13 bases between.

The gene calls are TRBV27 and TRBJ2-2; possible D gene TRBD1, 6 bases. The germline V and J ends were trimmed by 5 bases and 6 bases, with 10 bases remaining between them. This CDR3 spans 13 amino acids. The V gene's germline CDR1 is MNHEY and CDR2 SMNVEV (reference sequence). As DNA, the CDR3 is TGTGCCAGCAGTCTACAGGGCCCCGGGGAGCTGTTTTTT. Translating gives CASSLQGPGELFF.

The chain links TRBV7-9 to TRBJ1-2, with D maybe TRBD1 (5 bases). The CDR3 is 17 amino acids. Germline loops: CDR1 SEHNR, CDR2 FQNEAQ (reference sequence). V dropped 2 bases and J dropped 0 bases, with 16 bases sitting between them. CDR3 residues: CASSLFIGGTANYGYTF. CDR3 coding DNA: TGTGCCAGCAGCTTATTTATCGGGGGAACAGCTAACTATGGCTACACCTTC. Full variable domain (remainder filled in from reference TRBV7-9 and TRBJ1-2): DTGVSQNPRHKITKRGQNVTFRCDPISEHNRLYWYRQTLGQGPEFLTYFQNEAQLEKSRLLSDRFSAERPKGSFSTLEIQRTEQGDSAMYLCASSLFIGGTANYGYTFGSGTRLTVV.

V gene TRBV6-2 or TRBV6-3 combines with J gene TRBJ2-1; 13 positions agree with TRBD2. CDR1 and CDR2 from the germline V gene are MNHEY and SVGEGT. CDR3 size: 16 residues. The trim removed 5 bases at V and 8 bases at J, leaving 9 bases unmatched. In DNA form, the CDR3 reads TGTGCCAGCAGTCCCGCGGGACTAGCGGGGAAGGATGAGCAGTTCTTC. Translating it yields CASSPAGLAGKDEQFF.

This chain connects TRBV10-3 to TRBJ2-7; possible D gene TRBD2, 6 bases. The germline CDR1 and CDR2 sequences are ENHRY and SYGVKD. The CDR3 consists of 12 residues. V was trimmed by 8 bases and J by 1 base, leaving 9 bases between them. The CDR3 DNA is TGTGCCATCGGGGGGAAATCCTACGAGCAGTACTTC. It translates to CAIGGKSYEQYF.

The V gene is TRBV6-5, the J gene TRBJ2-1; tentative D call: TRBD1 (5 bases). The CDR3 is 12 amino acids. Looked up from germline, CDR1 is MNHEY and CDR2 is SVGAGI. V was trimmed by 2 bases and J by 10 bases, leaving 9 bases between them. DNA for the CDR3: TGTGCCAGCAGTTACGGGGCCGCCGAGCAGTTCTTC. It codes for CASSYGAAEQFF.

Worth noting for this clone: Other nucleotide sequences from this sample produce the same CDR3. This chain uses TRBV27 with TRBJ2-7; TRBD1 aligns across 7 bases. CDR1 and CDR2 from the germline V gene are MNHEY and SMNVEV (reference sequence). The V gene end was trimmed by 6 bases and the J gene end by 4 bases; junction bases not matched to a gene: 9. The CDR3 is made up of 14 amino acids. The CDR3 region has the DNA TGTGCCAGCAGCCCCCGACAGGGAAGGTACGAGCAGTACTTC. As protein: CASSPRQGRYEQYF.

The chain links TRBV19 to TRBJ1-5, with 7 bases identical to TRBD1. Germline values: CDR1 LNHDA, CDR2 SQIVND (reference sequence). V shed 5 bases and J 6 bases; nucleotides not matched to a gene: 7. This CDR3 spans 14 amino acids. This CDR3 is CASSHRGGFQPQHF. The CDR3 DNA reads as TGTGCCAGTAGTCATCGAGGGGGCTTTCAGCCCCAGCATTTT.

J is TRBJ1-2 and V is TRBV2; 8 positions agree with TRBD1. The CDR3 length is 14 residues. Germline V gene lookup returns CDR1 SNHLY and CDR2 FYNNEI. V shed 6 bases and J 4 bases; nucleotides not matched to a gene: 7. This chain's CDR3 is CASRTQGAVYGYTF. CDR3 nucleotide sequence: TGTGCCAGCAGGACGCAGGGGGCAGTCTATGGCTACACCTTC.

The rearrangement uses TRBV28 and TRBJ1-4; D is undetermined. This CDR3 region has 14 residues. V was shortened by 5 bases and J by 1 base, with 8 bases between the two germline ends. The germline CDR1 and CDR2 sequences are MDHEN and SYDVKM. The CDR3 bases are TGTGCCAGCAGTAGGCTAGGAACTAATGAAAAACTGTTTTTT. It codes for CASSRLGTNEKLFF.

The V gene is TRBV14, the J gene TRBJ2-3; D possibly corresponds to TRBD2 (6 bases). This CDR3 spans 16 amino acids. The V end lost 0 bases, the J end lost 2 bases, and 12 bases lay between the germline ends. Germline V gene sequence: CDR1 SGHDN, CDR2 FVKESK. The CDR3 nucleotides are TGTGCCAGCAGCCAAGATCTGGGACTCCTCACAGATACGCAGTATTTT. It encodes CASSQDLGLLTDTQYF.

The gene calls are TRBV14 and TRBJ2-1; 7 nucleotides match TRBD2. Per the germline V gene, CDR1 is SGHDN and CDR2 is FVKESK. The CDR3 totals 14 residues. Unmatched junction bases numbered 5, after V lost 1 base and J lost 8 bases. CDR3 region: CASSQVLGRDEQFF. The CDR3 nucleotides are TGTGCCAGCAGCCAAGTTTTAGGGAGGGATGAGCAGTTCTTC.

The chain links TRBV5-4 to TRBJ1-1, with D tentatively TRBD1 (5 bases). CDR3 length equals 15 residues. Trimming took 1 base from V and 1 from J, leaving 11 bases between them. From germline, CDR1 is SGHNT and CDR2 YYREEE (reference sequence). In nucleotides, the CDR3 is TGTGCCAGCAGCTTGATAGGACACCCGAACACTGAAGCTTTCTTT. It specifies CASSLIGHPNTEAFF.

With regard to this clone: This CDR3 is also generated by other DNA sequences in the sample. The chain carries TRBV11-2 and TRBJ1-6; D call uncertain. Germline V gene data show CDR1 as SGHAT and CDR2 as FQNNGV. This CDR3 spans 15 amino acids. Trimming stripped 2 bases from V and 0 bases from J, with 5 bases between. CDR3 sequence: CASSLRGSYNSPLHF. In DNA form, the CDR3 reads TGTGCCAGCAGCTTACGGGGCTCCTATAATTCACCCCTCCACTTT.

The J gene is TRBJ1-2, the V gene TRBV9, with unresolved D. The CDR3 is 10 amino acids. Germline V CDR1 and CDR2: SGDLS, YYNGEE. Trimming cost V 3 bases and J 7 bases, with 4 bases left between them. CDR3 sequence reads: CASSGIGYTF. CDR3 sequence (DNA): TGTGCCAGCAGCGGTATTGGCTACACCTTC.

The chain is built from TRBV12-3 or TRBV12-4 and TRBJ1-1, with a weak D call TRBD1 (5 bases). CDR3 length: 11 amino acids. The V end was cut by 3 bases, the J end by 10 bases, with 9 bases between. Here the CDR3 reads CASSLGGRAFF. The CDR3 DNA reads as TGTGCCAGCAGTTTGGGGGGTCGAGCTTTCTTT.

The CDR3 region has the DNA TGTGCCAGCAGTGTTACAGGGGCTGCCCTCGGGCACGAGCAGTACTTC. Amino acids: CASSVTGAALGHEQYF. V is TRBV6-1 and J is TRBJ2-7; 7 nucleotides agree with TRBD1. Germline-derived CDR1 and CDR2 are MNHNS and SASEGT. Trimming removed 4 bases from V and 5 bases from J; junction bases left unmatched: 14. The CDR3 is 16 amino acids.

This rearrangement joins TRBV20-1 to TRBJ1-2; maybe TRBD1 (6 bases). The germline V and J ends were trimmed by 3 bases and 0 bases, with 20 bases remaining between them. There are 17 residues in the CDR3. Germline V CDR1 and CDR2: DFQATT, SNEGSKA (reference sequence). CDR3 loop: CSASGWGQAVANYGYTF. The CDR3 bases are TGCAGTGCTAGTGGATGGGGGCAGGCGGTCGCTAACTATGGCTACACCTTC.

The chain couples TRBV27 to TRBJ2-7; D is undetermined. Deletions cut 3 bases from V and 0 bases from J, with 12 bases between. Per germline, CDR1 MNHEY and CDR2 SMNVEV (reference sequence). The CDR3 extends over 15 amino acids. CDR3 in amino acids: CASSFSALSSYEQYF. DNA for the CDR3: TGTGCCAGCAGTTTTAGTGCCTTGAGCTCCTACGAGCAGTACTTC.

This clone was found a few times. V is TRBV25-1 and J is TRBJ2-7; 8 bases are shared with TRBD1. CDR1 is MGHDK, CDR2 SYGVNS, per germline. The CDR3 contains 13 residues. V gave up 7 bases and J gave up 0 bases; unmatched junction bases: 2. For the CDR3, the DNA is TGTGCCAGCAAAGGACAGGGCTCCTACGAGCAGTACTTC. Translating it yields CASKGQGSYEQYF.

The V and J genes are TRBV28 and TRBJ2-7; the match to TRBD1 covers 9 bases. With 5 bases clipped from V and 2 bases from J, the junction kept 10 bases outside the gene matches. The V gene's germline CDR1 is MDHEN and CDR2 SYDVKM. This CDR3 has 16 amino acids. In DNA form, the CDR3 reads TGTGCCAGCAGTCGAGTACCGGGACAGGGAGCCTACGAGCAGTACTTC. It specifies CASSRVPGQGAYEQYF.

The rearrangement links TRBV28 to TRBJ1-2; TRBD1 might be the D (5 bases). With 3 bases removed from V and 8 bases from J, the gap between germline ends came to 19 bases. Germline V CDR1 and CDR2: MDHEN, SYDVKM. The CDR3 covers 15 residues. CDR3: CASSLVGEGWVGYTF. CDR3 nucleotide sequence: TGTGCCAGCAGTTTGGTCGGGGAGGGGTGGGTAGGCTACACCTTC.

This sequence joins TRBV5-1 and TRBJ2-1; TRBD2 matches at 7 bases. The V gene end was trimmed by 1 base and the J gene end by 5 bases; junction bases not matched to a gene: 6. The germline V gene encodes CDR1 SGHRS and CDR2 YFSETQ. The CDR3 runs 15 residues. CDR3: CASSLSGGDHNEQFF. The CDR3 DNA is TGCGCCAGCAGCTTGAGTGGGGGGGATCACAATGAGCAGTTCTTC.

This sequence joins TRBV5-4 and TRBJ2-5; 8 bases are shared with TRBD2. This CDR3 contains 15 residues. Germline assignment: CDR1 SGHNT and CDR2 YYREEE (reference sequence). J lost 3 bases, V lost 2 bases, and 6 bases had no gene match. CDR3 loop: CASSLAGARKETQYF. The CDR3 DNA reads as TGTGCCAGCAGCTTAGCGGGGGCGCGGAAAGAGACCCAGTACTTC.

CDR3 sequence: CASSLGVQETQYF. The CDR3 region has the DNA TGTGCCAGCAGTCTCGGGGTCCAAGAGACCCAGTACTTC. The V and J genes are TRBV13 and TRBJ2-5, with TRBD2 as a possible D gene (5 bases). The CDR3 contains 13 residues. Trimming shortened V by 6 bases and J by 1 base, and 9 bases separated the two germline ends. Germline assignment: CDR1 PRHDT and CDR2 FYEKMQ (reference sequence).